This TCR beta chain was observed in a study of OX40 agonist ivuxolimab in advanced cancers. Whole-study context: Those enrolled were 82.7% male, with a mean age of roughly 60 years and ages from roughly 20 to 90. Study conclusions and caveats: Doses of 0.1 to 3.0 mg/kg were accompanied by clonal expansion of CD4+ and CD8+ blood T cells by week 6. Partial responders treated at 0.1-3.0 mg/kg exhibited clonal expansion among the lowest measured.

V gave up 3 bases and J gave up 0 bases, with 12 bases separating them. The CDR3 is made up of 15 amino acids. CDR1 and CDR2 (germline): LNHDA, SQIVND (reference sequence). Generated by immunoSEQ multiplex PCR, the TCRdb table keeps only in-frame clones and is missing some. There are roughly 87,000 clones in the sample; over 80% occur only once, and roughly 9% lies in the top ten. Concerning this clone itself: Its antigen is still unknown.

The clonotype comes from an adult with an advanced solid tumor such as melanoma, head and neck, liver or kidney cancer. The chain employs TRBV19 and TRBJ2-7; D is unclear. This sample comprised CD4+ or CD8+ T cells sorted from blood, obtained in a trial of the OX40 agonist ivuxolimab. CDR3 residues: CASSIGADRSYEQYF. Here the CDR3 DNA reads TGTGCCAGTAGTATTGGTGCGGACCGCTCCTACGAGCAGTACTTC.